A single sample gave rise to the 2 T cell receptor beta chains below, sequenced in a study of RUNX1 and TCR beta rearrangement in T-cell leukemia. Both DJ and VDJ rearrangements of TCR beta were amplicon sequenced. TCRdb recomputed calls from the PCR reads with MiXCR, one row per CDR3 protein. The sample shows 400 or so distinct CDR3 sequences, roughly 20% of them seen only once. The sample consisted of blood. Receptors originate from a male donor with T-cell acute lymphoblastic leukemia.

Within the sample, this clonotype is medium-sized. This chain uses TRBV14 with TRBJ1-6; 10 bases match TRBD1. The CDR3 is 15 amino acids. Germline CDR1 is SGHDN and CDR2 is FVKESK. Losses at the gene ends were 5 bases for V and 9 bases for J; bases not matched to a gene: 7. Here the CDR3 reads CASSVLGQGVSPLHF. CDR3 bases: TGTGCCAGCAGCGTACTCGGACAGGGGGTTTCACCCCTCCACTTT.

This chain links TRBV6-1 with TRBJ1-5, with D uncertain. CDR3 length: 15 residues. The germline V gene encodes CDR1 MNHNS and CDR2 SASEGT. Trimming removed 7 bases from V and 0 bases from J, with 13 bases in between. CDR3 protein: CASNLYSYSNQPQHF. In nucleotides, the CDR3 is TGTGCCAGCAACCTCTACAGTTATAGCAATCAGCCCCAGCATTTT.